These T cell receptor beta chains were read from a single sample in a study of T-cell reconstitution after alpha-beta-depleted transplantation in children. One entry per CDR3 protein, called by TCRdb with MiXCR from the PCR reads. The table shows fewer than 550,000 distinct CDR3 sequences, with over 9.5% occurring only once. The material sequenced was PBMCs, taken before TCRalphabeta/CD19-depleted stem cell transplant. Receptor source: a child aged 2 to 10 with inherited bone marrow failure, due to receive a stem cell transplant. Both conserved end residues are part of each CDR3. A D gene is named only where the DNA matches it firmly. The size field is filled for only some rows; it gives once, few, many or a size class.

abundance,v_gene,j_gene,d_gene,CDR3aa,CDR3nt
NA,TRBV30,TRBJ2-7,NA,CAWSLPLPEPYEQYF,TGTGCCTGGAGTCTCCCCCTGCCAGAGCCCTACGAGCAGTACTTC
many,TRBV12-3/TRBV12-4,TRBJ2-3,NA,CASSGSDTQYF,TGTGCCAGCAGCGGTTCGGATACGCAGTATTTT
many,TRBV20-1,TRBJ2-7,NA,CSAQGLYEQYF,TGCAGTGCTCAGGGGCTCTACGAGCAGTACTTC
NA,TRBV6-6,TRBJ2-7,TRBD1,CASSYSGTGIVYEQYF,TGTGCCAGCAGTTACTCGGGGACAGGGATAGTCTACGAGCAGTACTTC
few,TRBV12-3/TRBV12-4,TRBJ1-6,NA,CASSFGRINSPLHF,TGTGCCAGCAGTTTCGGTCGGATAAATTCACCCCTCCACTTT
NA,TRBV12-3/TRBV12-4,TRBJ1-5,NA,CASSLRDGGAQHF,TGTGCCAGCAGTTTAAGGGACGGAGGAGCCCAGCATTTT
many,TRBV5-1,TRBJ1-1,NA,CASSPGSGFEAFF,TGCGCCAGCAGCCCTGGGTCCGGGTTTGAAGCTTTCTTT
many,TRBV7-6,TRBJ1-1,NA,CASSSRPRLDDEAFF,TGTGCCAGCAGCTCTCGCCCGAGGCTCGACGATGAAGCTTTCTTT
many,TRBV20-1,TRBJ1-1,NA,CSARPPAHSLNTEAFF,TGCAGTGCTAGACCGCCCGCCCACAGCTTGAACACTGAAGCTTTCTTT
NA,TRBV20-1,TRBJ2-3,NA,CSARAVYPSTDTQYF,TGCAGTGCTAGAGCGGTTTATCCTAGCACAGATACGCAGTATTTT
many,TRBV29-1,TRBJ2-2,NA,CSVATQDGTGELFF,TGCAGCGTAGCTACTCAAGACGGAACCGGGGAGCTGTTTTTT
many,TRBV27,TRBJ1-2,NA,CASSLSGGNYGYTF,TGTGCCAGCAGTTTATCGGGGGGCAACTATGGCTACACCTTC
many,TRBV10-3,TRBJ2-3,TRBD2,CAIGEGADTQYF,TGTGCCATTGGGGAGGGTGCAGATACGCAGTATTTT
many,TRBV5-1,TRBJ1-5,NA,CASSWDSNQPQHF,TGCGCCAGCAGCTGGGACAGCAATCAGCCCCAGCATTTT
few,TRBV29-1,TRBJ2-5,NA,CSVRTGAETQYF,TGCAGCGTTCGCACGGGAGCAGAGACCCAGTACTTC
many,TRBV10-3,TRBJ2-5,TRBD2,CAIKILAGEETQYF,TGTGCCATCAAGATACTAGCGGGAGAGGAGACCCAGTACTTC